One sample yielded the 27 T cell receptor beta chains listed below, sequenced in a study of Ad26.COV2.S vaccination and SARS-CoV-2 variants. Profiled with immunoSEQ multiplex PCR; TCRdb holds only in-frame clones, not every one. The data contain about 350,000 clones, 80% to 90% of them seen just once; the ten biggest clones take up roughly 3.1%. As for treatment: over 15 received Ad26.COV2.S at low or high dose, single or two shots; roughly five received placebo; per-sample allocation not given. Following the first vaccine or placebo injection, samples were taken on day 63. Here the sequenced sample was peripheral blood, taken in a trial of Ad26.COV2.S vaccine versus placebo. These TCRs come from a person between 18 and 65 years old who received the Ad26.COV2.S COVID-19 vaccine or a placebo.

The chain employs TRBV5-1 and TRBJ2-3; 8 bases are shared with TRBD1. After removal of 2 bases from V and 3 bases from J, the junction contained 5 bases not matched to a gene. This CDR3 contains 15 residues. CDR1 is SGHRS and CDR2 is YFSETQ in the germline V gene. The CDR3 is CASSLRTGMTDTQYF. The DNA of the CDR3 is TGCGCCAGCAGCTTAAGGACAGGGATGACAGATACGCAGTATTTT.

This rearrangement joins TRBV9 to TRBJ2-1; 8 bases are a match to TRBD2. The CDR3 extends over 18 amino acids. J gave up 6 bases and V 3 bases, and 17 bases lay outside the gene matches. CDR1 SGDLS and CDR2 YYNGEE come from the germline V gene. The CDR3 is CASSAARGSGGWGNEQFF. The CDR3 DNA reads TGTGCCAGCAGCGCCGCCCGGGGGAGCGGGGGTTGGGGCAATGAGCAGTTCTTC.

The chain has TRBV6-6 and TRBJ2-2, with a weak D call TRBD1 (6 bases). CDR1 MNHNY and CDR2 SVGAGI come from the germline V gene (reference sequence). The CDR3 extends over 16 amino acids. V was pared by 5 bases and J by 1 base, with 14 bases between. DNA for the CDR3: TGTGCCAGCAGTCTAGGACAGCTACTGAACACCGGGGAGCTGTTTTTT. This codes for CASSLGQLLNTGELFF.

Here the CDR3 DNA reads TGTGCCAGCAGCAGACTAGTCGGCACCGGGGAGCTGTTTTTT. Translation gives CASSRLVGTGELFF. The chain combines TRBV6-2 or TRBV6-3 with TRBJ2-2, with D maybe TRBD2 (6 bases). CDR1 and CDR2 from the germline V gene are MNHEY and SVGEGT. V shed 6 bases and J shed 4 bases, with 12 bases lying between them. The CDR3 runs 14 residues.

Regarding this clone: The same CDR3 arises from other DNA sequences in this sample as well. The chain joins TRBV7-2 to TRBJ2-5; D remains unclear. The ends were cut back, 1 base at V and 5 bases at J, with 5 bases in the middle. CDR1 is SGHTA and CDR2 is FQGNSA in the germline V gene. This CDR3 is built from 12 residues. The CDR3 DNA sequence: TGTGCCAGCAGCTTAGTGGGGGAGACCCAGTACTTC. Protein product: CASSLVGETQYF.

The V and J genes are TRBV6-5 and TRBJ2-1, with D perhaps TRBD1 or TRBD2 (5 bases each). This CDR3 spans 14 amino acids. With 6 bases removed from V and 6 bases from J, the gap between germline ends came to 15 bases. Germline V gene sequence: CDR1 MNHEY, CDR2 SVGAGI. The CDR3 nucleotides are TGTGCCAGCAGAGGGGTTCATCGGGGCAATGAGCAGTTCTTC. Protein sequence: CASRGVHRGNEQFF.

The CDR3 coding sequence is TGTGCCAGCCTGCCGGGACAGGGGTGGTATAATGAGCAGTTCTTC. Translating gives CASLPGQGWYNEQFF. This rearrangement joins TRBV7-2 to TRBJ2-1, with 10 bases aligning to TRBD1. The CDR3 runs 15 residues. V shed 8 bases, J shed 7 bases, and the junction held 11 bases outside the gene matches. Germline lookup yields CDR1 SGHTA and CDR2 FQGNSA.

This chain links TRBV5-1 with TRBJ2-5, with 7 bases aligning to TRBD2. There are 14 residues in the CDR3. The J segment lost 9 bases and the V segment lost 0 bases, leaving 8 bases of the junction unmatched. The germline CDR1 and CDR2 sequences are SGHRS and YFSETQ. Written as DNA, the CDR3 is TGCGCCAGCAGCTTGGTTCGAGCGGGGAGTGCCCAGTACTTC. Its translation: CASSLVRAGSAQYF.

The CDR3: CASSEGLVRNNEQFF. The CDR3 DNA reads as TGTGCCAGCAGCGAGGGACTAGTGAGGAACAATGAGCAGTTCTTC. The V and J genes are TRBV6-4 and TRBJ2-1; 8 nucleotides align to TRBD2. This CDR3 spans 15 amino acids. Trimming took 6 bases from V and 5 from J; bases not matched to a gene: 9. Germline V gene sequence: CDR1 MRHNA, CDR2 SNTAGT.

In its sample, this clone was seen a few times. The chain has TRBV5-1 and TRBJ1-1, with D perhaps matching TRBD1 (5 bases). Germline V gene sequence: CDR1 SGHRS, CDR2 YFSETQ. The CDR3 extends over 16 amino acids. Trimming shortened V by 5 bases and J by 4 bases, and 21 bases separated the two germline ends. DNA of the CDR3: TGCGCCAGCAGGCCGACCTCAGGGTTTGGGGCCACTGAAGCTTTCTTT. Protein sequence: CASRPTSGFGATEAFF.

In its sample, this clone was seen once. The V call is TRBV4-2, the J call TRBJ2-7; TRBD2 aligns across 15 bases. Unmatched junction bases numbered 2, after V lost 4 bases and J lost 1 base. CDR1 is LGHNA, CDR2 YNFKEQ, per germline. The CDR3 covers 16 residues. This chain's CDR3 is CASSRTSGGVSYEQYF. The CDR3 DNA reads as TGTGCCAGCAGCCGGACTAGCGGGGGGGTATCCTACGAGCAGTACTTC.

The V gene is TRBV6-5, the J gene TRBJ2-7, with 10 bases matching TRBD2. The CDR3 spans 15 residues. Germline loops: CDR1 MNHEY, CDR2 SVGAGI. Germline trimming cut 6 bases from V and 3 bases from J; bases unmatched to any gene: 8. DNA of the CDR3: TGTGCCAGCAGCTGGGGGACTAGCGCTAGCTACGAGCAGTACTTC. Protein sequence: CASSWGTSASYEQYF.

The gene calls are TRBV5-5 and TRBJ2-1; 9 bases fit TRBD1. Germline CDR1 and CDR2: SGHKS and YYEKEE (reference sequence). The CDR3 contains 15 residues. Losses at the gene ends were 1 base for V and 5 bases for J; bases not matched to a gene: 4. The CDR3: CASSLSGTGNNEQFF. The CDR3 nucleotides read TGTGCCAGCAGCTTGTCGGGGACAGGGAACAATGAGCAGTTCTTC.

The chain combines TRBV28 with TRBJ2-7, with D hard to call. Between the trimmed V and J ends, which lost 7 bases and 1 base, there was a span of 20 bases. The germline V gene has CDR1 MDHEN and CDR2 SYDVKM. The CDR3 length is 16 residues. The CDR3 here is CASNPVTATFSYEQYF. CDR3 DNA: TGTGCCAGCAACCCCGTGACGGCCACTTTTTCCTACGAGCAGTACTTC. The variable domain in full, with the rest retrieved from reference TRBV28 and TRBJ2-7, is DVKVTQSSRYLVKRTGEKVFLECVQDMDHENMFWYRQDPGLGLRLIYFSYDVKMKEKGDIPEGYSVSREKKERFSLILESASTNQTSMYLCASNPVTATFSYEQYFGPGTRLTVT.

The V call is TRBV11-3, the J call TRBJ2-1; TRBD2 matches at 7 bases. CDR1 is SGHNT and CDR2 is YENEEA in the germline V gene. The CDR3 is made up of 15 amino acids. V was clipped by 0 bases and J by 8 bases; unmatched bases: 7. DNA of the CDR3: TGTGCCAGCAGCTTAGATGGCGGCGGGAGCGATGAGCAGTTCTTC. Amino acids: CASSLDGGGSDEQFF. Using reference TRBV11-3 and TRBJ2-1 for the parts outside the CDR3, the full variable domain is EAGVVQSPRYKIIEKKQPVAFWCNPISGHNTLYWYLQNLGQGPELLIRYENEEAVDDSQLPKDRFSAERLKGVDSTLKIQPAELGDSAVYLCASSLDGGGSDEQFFGPGTRLTVL.

The CDR3 DNA follows: TGTGCCAGCATTACTACCTGGTCAGAGACCCAGTACTTC. Translating it yields CASITTWSETQYF. V and J are TRBV2 and TRBJ2-5; D is unclear. The germline V and J ends were trimmed by 7 bases and 4 bases, with 13 bases remaining between them. The germline CDR1 and CDR2 sequences are SNHLY and FYNNEI. The CDR3 is 13 amino acids. The variable domain in full, completed from reference TRBV2 and TRBJ2-5, reads EPEVTQTPSHQVTQMGQEVILRCVPISNHLYFYWYRQILGQKVEFLVSFYNNEISEKSEIFDDQFSVERPDGSNFTLKIRSTKLEDSAMYFCASITTWSETQYFGPGTRLLVL.

This CDR3 reads CASSLVQGDTEAFF. The CDR3 DNA sequence: TGCGCCAGCAGCTTGGTGCAGGGCGACACTGAAGCTTTCTTT. The genes are TRBV5-1 and TRBJ1-1, with D tentatively TRBD1 (5 bases). The ends were cut back, 0 bases at V and 3 bases at J, with 9 bases in the middle. The CDR3 sequence is 14 residues long. Germline V gene data show CDR1 as SGHRS and CDR2 as YFSETQ.

The chain is built from TRBV6-5 and TRBJ1-5, with TRBD1 matching over 9 bases. The CDR3 has 15 amino acids. The germline V gene has CDR1 MNHEY and CDR2 SVGAGI. Trimming at V came to 4 bases and at J to 7 bases, leaving 8 bases not matched to a gene. The CDR3 region has the DNA TGTGCCAGCAGTTTCGGGACAGGGAGAACGCAGCCCCAGCATTTT. Its translation: CASSFGTGRTQPQHF.

V gene TRBV7-2 combines with J gene TRBJ1-2; 9 bases match TRBD1. Germline lookup yields CDR1 SGHTA and CDR2 FQGNSA. This CDR3 has 16 amino acids. V shed 5 bases and J 2 bases; nucleotides not matched to a gene: 9. The CDR3 here is CASSAPRTGVNYGYTF. The CDR3 DNA reads TGTGCCAGCAGCGCACCCCGGACAGGGGTCAACTATGGCTACACCTTC.

The table lists this clone with a count of one. J is TRBJ2-3 and V is TRBV11-3, with 9 bases matching TRBD1. The V segment lost 2 bases and the J segment 1 base; nucleotides outside the gene matches: 4. Germline V lookup: CDR1 SGHNT, CDR2 YENEEA. The CDR3 is made up of 16 amino acids. This chain's CDR3 is CASSLRGQGGTDTQYF. The CDR3 nucleotides are TGTGCCAGCAGCTTACGGGGACAGGGAGGCACAGATACGCAGTATTTT.

V and J are TRBV6-5 and TRBJ2-1; possible D gene TRBD2, 7 bases. Trimming removed 2 bases from V and 7 bases from J, with 18 bases in between. The germline CDR1 and CDR2 sequences are MNHEY and SVGAGI. The CDR3 consists of 16 residues. Written as DNA, the CDR3 is TGTGCCAGCAGTTACGAGGGGGGGCGCCCATATAATGAGCAGTTCTTC. Protein: CASSYEGGRPYNEQFF.

V is TRBV18 and J is TRBJ2-4; 8 nucleotides align to TRBD1. CDR3 size: 15 residues. Germline assignment: CDR1 KGHSH and CDR2 LQKENI. Trimming cost V 6 bases and J 2 bases; bases outside gene matches: 6. The CDR3 DNA sequence: TGTGCCAGCTCTCCTCAGGGGGCCACCAAAAACATTCAGTACTTC. Amino acid sequence: CASSPQGATKNIQYF.

This chain uses TRBV5-1 with TRBJ2-2, with unresolved D. CDR3 size: 13 residues. Deletions cut 5 bases from V and 3 bases from J, with 8 bases between. From germline, CDR1 is SGHRS and CDR2 YFSETQ. As DNA, the CDR3 is TGCGCCAGCAGTCGCGACTACACCGGGGAGCTGTTTTTT. Its protein product is CASSRDYTGELFF.

The V and J genes are TRBV2 and TRBJ2-1; the D gene is possibly TRBD1 (5 bases). The V gene's germline CDR1 is SNHLY and CDR2 FYNNEI. Trimming cost V 7 bases and J 5 bases, with 12 bases left between them. The CDR3 runs to 13 residues. The chain's CDR3 is CASNQGLDNEQFF. DNA for the CDR3: TGTGCCAGCAATCAGGGTCTAGACAATGAGCAGTTCTTC. Together with reference TRBV2 and TRBJ2-1, the CDR3 gives the full variable domain: EPEVTQTPSHQVTQMGQEVILRCVPISNHLYFYWYRQILGQKVEFLVSFYNNEISEKSEIFDDQFSVERPDGSNFTLKIRSTKLEDSAMYFCASNQGLDNEQFFGPGTRLTVL.

The CDR3 sequence is CASSEFLDQPQHF. In DNA form, the CDR3 reads TGCGCCAGCAGTGAGTTTTTAGATCAGCCCCAGCATTTT. This chain uses TRBV10-1 with TRBJ1-5, with D unresolved. In germline, CDR1 is WNHNN, CDR2 SYGVQD (reference sequence). V dropped 1 base and J dropped 5 bases, with 6 bases sitting between them. The CDR3 has 13 residues.

V usage is TRBV27 and J usage is TRBJ2-1; weak D call: TRBD2 (6 bases). Looked up from germline, CDR1 is MNHEY and CDR2 is SMNVEV (reference sequence). The CDR3 has 14 amino acids. Deletions cut 7 bases from V and 8 bases from J, with 18 bases between. The chain's CDR3 is CASTMGGFAHEQFF. The CDR3 bases are TGTGCCAGCACGATGGGGGGATTCGCACATGAGCAGTTCTTC.

The V call is TRBV20-1, the J call TRBJ2-3, with TRBD2 matching over 10 bases. CDR3 length equals 11 residues. CDR1 is DFQATT, CDR2 SNEGSKA, per germline (reference sequence). J was trimmed by 5 bases and V by 7 bases; bases with no gene match: 0. The CDR3 DNA is TGCAGTGGACTAGCGGGAGATACGCAGTATTTT. Its translation is CSGLAGDTQYF.